This T cell receptor beta chain came from a study of shared clonotypes between healthy human individuals. Study-wide findings and caveats: Shared across a few donors were 4% to 6% of the naive CD4 clonotypes. Non-shared clonotypes displayed generation probabilities falling below those of clonotypes present in all four donors.

Sequenced by immunoSEQ multiplex PCR; TCRdb stores in-frame clones only, minus some. The table includes around 2,100,000 clones, about 95% detected once. With respect to this clone: What it binds is not known.

The CDR3 has 14 amino acids. Unmatched junction bases numbered 8, after V lost 3 bases and J lost 8 bases. Germline CDR1 and CDR2: SGDLS and YYNGEE. Naive CD8 cells, CD45RO-negative and positively selected for CCR7, excluded terminally differentiated effector memory CD45RA+ cells. The chain carries TRBV9 and TRBJ2-1; 7 nucleotides align to TRBD1. The sample was naive CD8+ T cells sorted from blood. This clonotype was sampled from a man younger than 30 in good health. The CDR3 sequence is CASSGYRGQDEQFF. CDR3 bases: TGTGCCAGCAGCGGCTACAGGGGTCAAGATGAGCAGTTCTTC.